This entry lists 23 T cell receptor beta chains sequenced from one sample in a study of T cell responses to AZD1222 COVID-19 vaccine. TCRdb's table, derived via immunoSEQ multiplex PCR, lists solely in-frame clones and lacks some. The sample holds 100,000 to 130,000 clones, roughly 89% seen once. The source was peripheral blood, collected on day 0 of AZD1222 vaccination. Receptors were obtained from an adult in good health.

V gene TRBV4-1 combines with J gene TRBJ1-1; D is unclear. The germline gives CDR1 MGHRA, CDR2 YSYEKL. The length of the CDR3 is 17 residues. Trimming took 0 bases from V and 8 from J, leaving 22 bases between them. CDR3 sequence reads: CASSQDLPNPSRQEAFF. Here the CDR3 DNA reads TGCGCCAGCAGCCAAGATCTTCCGAACCCCAGCCGCCAGGAAGCTTTCTTT.

The J gene is TRBJ1-1, the V gene TRBV13; D perhaps matches TRBD1 (6 bases). V was pared by 0 bases and J by 2 bases, with 7 bases between. CDR1 PRHDT and CDR2 FYEKMQ come from the germline V gene (reference sequence). The CDR3 has 14 residues. In DNA, the CDR3 is TGTGCCAGCAGCTTAGGGGGGGCAAACACTGAAGCTTTCTTT. Amino acids: CASSLGGANTEAFF.

This chain connects TRBV18 to TRBJ2-7; tentatively, D is TRBD1 (6 bases). The germline CDR1 and CDR2 sequences are KGHSH and LQKENI. Trimming cost V 3 bases and J 3 bases, with 9 bases left between them. CDR3 length: 13 residues. This CDR3 is CASSPSQGYEQYF. Written as DNA, the CDR3 is TGTGCCAGCTCACCCTCACAGGGCTACGAGCAGTACTTC.

This chain joins TRBV6-2 or TRBV6-3 and TRBJ1-1, with D perhaps TRBD1 (5 bases). V lost 2 bases and J 7 bases, leaving 17 bases between the germline ends. The CDR3 spans 15 residues. Germline V CDR1 and CDR2: MNHEY, SVGEGT. The CDR3 spells CASSYVKMRRGEAFF. The CDR3 DNA is TGTGCCAGCAGTTACGTTAAGATGAGGAGGGGTGAAGCTTTCTTT.

The chain employs TRBV7-9 and TRBJ1-4; D is ambiguous. CDR1 is SEHNR and CDR2 is FQNEAQ in the germline V gene (reference sequence). This CDR3 has 15 amino acids. Trimming took off 4 bases at V and 5 bases at J, with 14 bases between the two ends. CDR3: CASSSPSSLNEKLFF. Written as DNA, the CDR3 is TGTGCCAGCAGCTCCCCATCGAGCCTCAATGAAAAACTGTTTTTT.

The chain couples TRBV29-1 to TRBJ2-1; tentative D call: TRBD1 (6 bases). The germline CDR1 and CDR2 sequences are SQVTM and ANQGSEA. V lost 7 bases to trimming and J lost 4 bases, with 14 bases between them. The length of the CDR3 is 13 residues. Here the CDR3 DNA reads TGCAGCGCGGACAGACAGCTATACAATGAGCAGTTCTTC. It yields the protein CSADRQLYNEQFF.

This chain joins TRBV11-1 and TRBJ2-5; D is unresolved. CDR1 is SGHAT, CDR2 FQDESV, per germline (reference sequence). The CDR3 extends over 13 amino acids. V was shortened by 3 bases and J by 4 bases, with 9 bases between the two germline ends. The CDR3: CASSFGMRETQYF. For the CDR3, the DNA is TGTGCCAGCAGCTTCGGTATGCGAGAGACCCAGTACTTC.

The chain recombines TRBV4-1 with TRBJ2-3, with 12 nucleotides matching TRBD2. The germline V gene has CDR1 MGHRA and CDR2 YSYEKL. V trimming: 5 bases; J trimming: 5 bases; junction bases outside the gene matches: 8. This CDR3 is built from 16 residues. The CDR3: CASSSPTSGGKDTQYF. For the CDR3, the DNA is TGCGCCAGCAGCTCCCCGACTAGCGGGGGTAAAGATACGCAGTATTTT.

The J gene is TRBJ2-3, the V gene TRBV2; D gene unclear. The CDR3 sequence is 13 residues long. V lost 7 bases and J lost 1, with 9 bases in between. Germline V gene sequence: CDR1 SNHLY, CDR2 FYNNEI. Here the CDR3 reads CASTDPRTDTQYF. The CDR3 bases are TGTGCCAGCACAGACCCCCGCACAGATACGCAGTATTTT. The whole variable domain, remainder taken from reference TRBV2 and TRBJ2-3, is EPEVTQTPSHQVTQMGQEVILRCVPISNHLYFYWYRQILGQKVEFLVSFYNNEISEKSEIFDDQFSVERPDGSNFTLKIRSTKLEDSAMYFCASTDPRTDTQYFGPGTRLTVL.

The chain joins TRBV7-9 to TRBJ1-1; D is undetermined. Trimming cost V 4 bases and J 4 bases, with 4 bases left between them. This CDR3 region has 11 residues. Germline CDR1 reads SEHNR; CDR2 reads FQNEAQ (reference sequence). CDR3 bases: TGTGCCAGCAGCTCATTCACTGAAGCTTTCTTT. Translation gives CASSSFTEAFF.

This chain joins TRBV6-6 and TRBJ1-2; 9 bases line up with TRBD1. V lost 6 bases to trimming and J lost 4 bases; unmatched junction nucleotides: 3. This CDR3 has 13 residues. Germline V gene lookup returns CDR1 MNHNY and CDR2 SVGAGI (reference sequence). CDR3 amino acids: CASSRDRAYGYTF. CDR3 coding DNA: TGTGCCAGCAGCAGGGACAGGGCCTATGGCTACACCTTC.

The V gene is TRBV3-1 (or the pseudogene TRBV3-2), the J gene TRBJ2-2; either TRBD1 or TRBD2 may supply D (5 bases each). Deletions cut 2 bases from V and 3 bases from J, with 16 bases between. Germline V gives CDR1 LGHDT, CDR2 YNNKEL (reference sequence). This CDR3 region has 17 residues. The CDR3 sequence is CASSQTLPGPYTGELFF. The CDR3, as DNA: TGTGCCAGCAGCCAAACGCTACCGGGACCCTACACCGGGGAGCTGTTTTTT.

The J gene is TRBJ2-1, the V gene TRBV6-5; possible D gene TRBD1, 5 bases. Germline CDR1 is MNHEY and CDR2 is SVGAGI. This CDR3 is 16 amino acids long. Between the trimmed V and J ends, which lost 3 bases and 0 bases, there was a span of 12 bases. This chain's CDR3 is CASSYNMGPSYNEQFF. CDR3 in DNA: TGTGCCAGCAGTTATAACATGGGGCCCTCCTACAATGAGCAGTTCTTC.

The chain combines TRBV2 with TRBJ2-5; no clear D. This CDR3 is 14 amino acids long. The V end lost 10 bases, the J end lost 5 bases, and 20 bases lay between the germline ends. CDR1 SNHLY and CDR2 FYNNEI come from the germline V gene. The CDR3 DNA reads TGTGCCATCAACCGCAGACTGCTAGGGGAGACCCAGTACTTC. Its translation is CAINRRLLGETQYF.

The chain uses TRBV19 and TRBJ1-2; 7 positions match TRBD1. The CDR3 is made up of 14 amino acids. Trimming cost V 7 bases and J 5 bases; bases outside gene matches: 10. Germline V lookup: CDR1 LNHDA, CDR2 SQIVND (reference sequence). This CDR3 reads CASNPDRDGYGYTF. As DNA, the CDR3 is TGTGCCAGTAATCCTGACAGGGACGGATATGGCTACACCTTC.

The chain recombines TRBV6-5 with TRBJ2-5, with D perhaps TRBD2 (6 bases). The V gene lost 8 bases and the J gene lost 2 bases, with 9 bases spanning the gap. CDR3 length equals 12 residues. CDR1 and CDR2 (germline): MNHEY, SVGAGI. CDR3 loop: CASGRPQETQYF. The CDR3, as DNA: TGTGCCAGCGGGAGGCCTCAAGAGACCCAGTACTTC.

The rearrangement joins TRBV7-2 to TRBJ2-1; 8 nucleotides line up with TRBD2. The junction had 12 bases not matched to a gene; V was cut back by 5 bases and J by 0 bases. Germline V gene sequence: CDR1 SGHTA, CDR2 FQGNSA. CDR3 length: 18 residues. The CDR3, as DNA: TGTGCCAGCAGCCCCCGCTTTGGGGGACTAGTCTCCTACAATGAGCAGTTCTTC. It encodes CASSPRFGGLVSYNEQFF.

The chain uses TRBV10-1 and TRBJ2-1; D remains ambiguous. The V gene lost 7 bases and the J gene lost 6 bases, with 7 bases spanning the gap. Germline V gene data show CDR1 as WNHNN and CDR2 as SYGVQD (reference sequence). The CDR3 extends over 11 amino acids. The CDR3 is CASIRSNEQFF. In nucleotides, the CDR3 is TGCGCCAGCATTAGGAGCAATGAGCAGTTCTTC.

The chain has TRBV20-1 and TRBJ1-1; D remains ambiguous. This CDR3 contains 9 residues. CDR1 and CDR2 from the germline V gene are DFQATT and SNEGSKA (reference sequence). V lost 3 bases and J 11 bases, leaving 7 bases between the germline ends. CDR3 bases: TGCAGTGCTAGCTCGTGGGCTTTCTTT. This gives the protein CSASSWAFF.

The CDR3: CASREYERGDAGELFF. DNA of the CDR3: TGCGCCAGCAGAGAGTACGAGCGGGGGGACGCAGGGGAGCTGTTTTTT. J is TRBJ2-2 and V is TRBV5-1; TRBD2 agrees at 9 bases. The CDR3 covers 16 residues. Germline-derived CDR1 and CDR2 are SGHRS and YFSETQ. Losses at the gene ends were 5 bases for V and 8 bases for J; bases not matched to a gene: 13.

The chain is built from TRBV6-5 and TRBJ1-2, with a tentative D call TRBD1 (5 bases). V lost 6 bases and J 5 bases, leaving 16 bases between the germline ends. CDR3 length: 14 amino acids. Germline CDR1 and CDR2: MNHEY and SVGAGI. CDR3 in amino acids: CASSEPAGGYGYTF. CDR3 in DNA: TGTGCCAGCAGCGAGCCGGCGGGGGGTTATGGCTACACCTTC.

In its sample, this clone was seen once. J is TRBJ2-7 and V is TRBV5-1; either TRBD1 or TRBD2 may supply D (6 bases each). Germline loops: CDR1 SGHRS, CDR2 YFSETQ. This CDR3 has 14 amino acids. The V end lost 1 base, the J end lost 2 bases, and 10 bases lay between the germline ends. The CDR3, as DNA: TGCGCCAGCAGCTTGCCGGGGGCAGCCTACGAGCAGTACTTC. The encoded protein is CASSLPGAAYEQYF.

The chain is built from TRBV6-2 or TRBV6-3 and TRBJ1-5; D possibly corresponds to TRBD1 (6 bases). The CDR3 has 16 residues. V lost 5 bases, J lost 4 bases, and 18 bases lay in between. Germline-derived CDR1 and CDR2 are MNHEY and SVGEGT. The CDR3: CASSVPRGSSNQPQHF. The CDR3 nucleotides read TGTGCCAGCAGTGTACCCAGGGGTTCCTCAAATCAGCCCCAGCATTTT.